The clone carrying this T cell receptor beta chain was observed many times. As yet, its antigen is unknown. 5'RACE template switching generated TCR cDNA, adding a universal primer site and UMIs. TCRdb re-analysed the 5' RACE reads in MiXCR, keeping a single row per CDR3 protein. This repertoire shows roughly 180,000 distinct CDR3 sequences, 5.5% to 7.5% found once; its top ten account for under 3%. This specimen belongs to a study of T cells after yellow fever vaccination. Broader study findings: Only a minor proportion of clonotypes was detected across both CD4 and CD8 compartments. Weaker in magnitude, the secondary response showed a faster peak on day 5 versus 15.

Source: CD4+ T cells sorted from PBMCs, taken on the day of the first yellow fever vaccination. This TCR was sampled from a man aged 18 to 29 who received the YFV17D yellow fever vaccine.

CDR3 bases: TGTGCCAGCAGCCCGGCCGGGGCAGATACGCAGTATTTT. Residues: CASSPAGADTQYF. The chain has TRBV7-2 and TRBJ2-3, with D perhaps matching TRBD2 (5 bases). Germline-derived CDR1 and CDR2 are SGHTA and FQGNSA. V gave up 5 bases and J gave up 4 bases, with 10 bases separating them. The CDR3 is made up of 13 amino acids.